The 26 T cell receptor beta chains below come from one sample, sequenced in a study of blood T cell repertoires in COVID-19. Repertoires were generated with immunoSEQ multiplex PCR, while TCRdb's copy carries only in-frame clones and drops some. The profile shows about 170,000 clones, 88% of them singletons. Sequenced sample: peripheral blood. The receptors were gathered from a man aged 45-65 years who had recovered from COVID-19.

The chain couples TRBV19 to TRBJ2-1; 8 bases agree with TRBD1. Germline V gene data show CDR1 as LNHDA and CDR2 as SQIVND (reference sequence). The CDR3 runs to 15 residues. Trimming cost V 1 base and J 5 bases; bases outside gene matches: 4. Here the CDR3 reads CASSIGQGRDNEQFF. The DNA of the CDR3 is TGTGCCAGTAGTATAGGACAGGGGCGCGACAATGAGCAGTTCTTC. Full variable domain (remainder filled in from reference TRBV19 and TRBJ2-1): DGGITQSPKYLFRKEGQNVTLSCEQNLNHDAMYWYRQDPGQGLRLIYYSQIVNDFQKGDIAEGYSVSREKKESFPLTVTSAQKNPTAFYLCASSIGQGRDNEQFFGPGTRLTVL.

V is TRBV9 and J is TRBJ1-5; no reliable D call. The CDR3 totals 14 residues. Germline CDR1 and CDR2: SGDLS and YYNGEE. V was trimmed by 0 bases and J by 7 bases, leaving 11 bases between them. The CDR3 region is CASSVESGFQPQHF. The CDR3 DNA follows: TGTGCCAGCAGCGTAGAATCAGGCTTCCAGCCCCAGCATTTT.

The V call is TRBV6-6, the J call TRBJ1-3; 8 bases match TRBD1. CDR3 length: 16 residues. V lost 6 bases, J lost 0 bases, and 7 bases stayed unmatched. Germline V gene sequence: CDR1 MNHNY, CDR2 SVGAGI (reference sequence). The CDR3 sequence is CASRPGTGDSGNTIYF. In nucleotides, the CDR3 is TGTGCCAGCAGACCCGGGACAGGAGACTCTGGAAACACCATATATTTT.

The gene calls are TRBV3-1 (or the pseudogene TRBV3-2) and TRBJ1-2; TRBD1 aligns across 7 bases. Germline-derived CDR1 and CDR2 are LGHDT and YNNKEL (reference sequence). J gave up 6 bases and V 8 bases, and 9 bases lay outside the gene matches. This CDR3 has 13 residues. In DNA, the CDR3 is TGTGCCAGCCGGGGAACAGGGGTGGATGGCTACACCTTC. Amino acids: CASRGTGVDGYTF.

This chain connects TRBV5-1 to TRBJ1-2; possibly TRBD1 for D (6 bases). The CDR3 runs 13 residues. CDR1 is SGHRS and CDR2 is YFSETQ in the germline V gene. The V gene lost 6 bases and the J gene lost 0 bases, with 9 bases spanning the gap. The CDR3 region is CASTGTTNYGYTF. The CDR3 nucleotides read TGCGCCAGCACCGGGACAACTAACTATGGCTACACCTTC. Full variable domain (remainder filled in from reference TRBV5-1 and TRBJ1-2): KAGVTQTPRYLIKTRGQQVTLSCSPISGHRSVSWYQQTPGQGLQFLFEYFSETQRNKGNFPGRFSGRQFSNSRSEMNVSTLELGDSALYLCASTGTTNYGYTFGSGTRLTVV.

V and J are TRBV6-4 and TRBJ1-2; no reliable D call. Between the trimmed V and J ends, which lost 4 bases and 0 bases, there was a span of 9 bases. The CDR3 sequence is 14 residues long. In germline, CDR1 is MRHNA, CDR2 SNTAGT. CDR3 amino acids: CASSGTVSNYGYTF. DNA for the CDR3: TGTGCCAGCAGTGGTACAGTTTCTAACTATGGCTACACCTTC.

The chain joins TRBV30 to TRBJ1-1; tentative D call: TRBD1 (5 bases). Germline CDR1 GTSNPN, CDR2 SVGIG (reference sequence). The CDR3 contains 12 residues. V was shortened by 0 bases and J by 11 bases, with 13 bases between the two germline ends. In DNA, the CDR3 is TGTGCCTGGAGTGTAGGTCCAGGGAGGGCTTTCTTT. Amino acids: CAWSVGPGRAFF. The complete variable domain, with remaining parts taken from reference TRBV30 and TRBJ1-1, reads SQTIHQWPATLVQPVGSPLSLECTVEGTSNPNLYWYRQAAGRGLQLLFYSVGIGQISSEVPQNLSASRPQDRQFILSSKKLLLSDSGFYLCAWSVGPGRAFFGQGTRLTVV.

The rearrangement links TRBV12-5 to TRBJ1-1; possibly TRBD1 for D (5 bases). The CDR3 contains 13 residues. Germline loops: CDR1 LGHNT, CDR2 FRNRAP. Trimming took 7 bases from V and 7 from J, leaving 16 bases between them. The CDR3 is CASASRGGNEAFF. CDR3 nucleotide sequence: TGTGCTAGTGCTTCCCGCGGGGGAAATGAAGCTTTCTTT.

The J gene is TRBJ2-1, the V gene TRBV30; 9 bases line up with TRBD1. This CDR3 contains 15 residues. The V gene's germline CDR1 is GTSNPN and CDR2 SVGIG (reference sequence). Trimming cost V 0 bases and J 5 bases; bases outside gene matches: 5. This chain's CDR3 is CAWSVADRGDNEQFF. For the CDR3, the DNA is TGTGCCTGGAGTGTAGCCGACAGGGGGGACAATGAGCAGTTCTTC. Using reference TRBV30 and TRBJ2-1 for the parts outside the CDR3, the full variable domain is SQTIHQWPATLVQPVGSPLSLECTVEGTSNPNLYWYRQAAGRGLQLLFYSVGIGQISSEVPQNLSASRPQDRQFILSSKKLLLSDSGFYLCAWSVADRGDNEQFFGPGTRLTVL.

This clone showed up just once. This rearrangement joins TRBV4-1 to TRBJ2-5, with a tentative D call TRBD1 (5 bases). Deletions cut 4 bases from V and 4 bases from J, with 16 bases between. The CDR3 is 15 amino acids. The germline V gene has CDR1 MGHRA and CDR2 YSYEKL. The chain's CDR3 is CASSPQRGGPETQYF. Written as DNA, the CDR3 is TGCGCCAGCAGCCCCCAAAGGGGTGGGCCAGAGACCCAGTACTTC.

The V call is TRBV6-5, the J call TRBJ1-2; 8 bases map to TRBD1. CDR3 length: 15 residues. Germline values: CDR1 MNHEY, CDR2 SVGAGI. Trimming at V came to 0 bases and at J to 6 bases, leaving 6 bases not matched to a gene. This chain's CDR3 is CASSYSITGGHGYTF. CDR3 sequence (DNA): TGTGCCAGCAGTTACTCGATTACAGGGGGACATGGCTACACCTTC.

J is TRBJ1-5 and V is TRBV30; D possibly corresponds to TRBD1 (6 bases). In germline, CDR1 is GTSNPN, CDR2 SVGIG (reference sequence). The CDR3 has 15 residues. V lost 1 base and J 5 bases, leaving 15 bases between the germline ends. CDR3 sequence reads: CAWSEGVRGDQPQHF. The CDR3 DNA reads as TGTGCCTGGAGTGAGGGGGTGCGGGGGGATCAGCCCCAGCATTTT.

V usage is TRBV9 and J usage is TRBJ2-5, with TRBD2 identical over 13 bases. Germline V gene lookup returns CDR1 SGDLS and CDR2 YYNGEE. The CDR3 sequence is 15 residues long. The V gene end was trimmed by 3 bases and the J gene end by 5 bases; junction bases not matched to a gene: 4. The CDR3 reads CASSDQTSGRETQYF. The CDR3 DNA reads TGTGCCAGCAGCGATCAGACTAGCGGGAGGGAGACCCAGTACTTC.

V gene TRBV5-6 combines with J gene TRBJ1-4; D perhaps matches TRBD1 (5 bases). Germline-derived CDR1 and CDR2 are SGHDT and YYEEEE. This CDR3 region has 16 residues. The germline V and J ends were trimmed by 0 bases and 3 bases, with 12 bases remaining between them. In DNA form, the CDR3 reads TGTGCCAGCAGCTTGGGTAATCTAGGGGCTAATGAAAAACTGTTTTTT. Amino acids: CASSLGNLGANEKLFF.

The chain uses TRBV20-1 and TRBJ2-3, with 8 bases fitting TRBD2. This CDR3 has 14 amino acids. Trimming took 3 bases from V and 2 from J; bases not matched to a gene: 4. Germline assignment: CDR1 DFQATT and CDR2 SNEGSKA (reference sequence). The CDR3 reads CSASISGVTDTQYF. The CDR3 nucleotides are TGCAGTGCTAGTATTAGCGGGGTCACAGATACGCAGTATTTT.

On this clone: Other DNA sequences in the same sample also yield this CDR3. This chain connects TRBV30 to TRBJ1-5; D unresolved. Germline-derived CDR1 and CDR2 are GTSNPN and SVGIG (reference sequence). Trimming took 5 bases from V and 2 from J, leaving 7 bases between them. The CDR3 covers 12 residues. The DNA for the CDR3 is TGTGCCTGGGCACCAGGCAATCAGCCCCAGCATTTT. Amino acid sequence: CAWAPGNQPQHF.

The table lists this clone with a count of one. This sequence joins TRBV18 and TRBJ1-5; 7 bases are shared with TRBD1. Germline lookup yields CDR1 KGHSH and CDR2 LQKENI. V lost 3 bases and J lost 5; bases outside the gene matches: 10. The CDR3 has 16 residues. CDR3 bases: TGTGCCAGCTCACCCTCGGGCCCGAGGGGGCATCAGCCCCAGCATTTT. Protein: CASSPSGPRGHQPQHF. Full variable domain (outside the CDR3, taken from reference TRBV18 and TRBJ1-5): NAGVMQNPRHLVRRRGQEARLRCSPMKGHSHVYWYRQLPEEGLKFMVYLQKENIIDESGMPKERFSAEFPKEGPSILRIQQVVRGDSAAYFCASSPSGPRGHQPQHFGDGTRLSIL.

The sample holds one count of this clone. V and J are TRBV6-4 and TRBJ1-1; weak D call: TRBD1 (6 bases). Trimming took 6 bases from V and 4 from J, leaving 18 bases between them. The germline gives CDR1 MRHNA, CDR2 SNTAGT. The CDR3 contains 15 residues. The CDR3 sequence: CASRARGLTGTEAFF. The CDR3 DNA follows: TGTGCCAGCAGGGCCAGGGGCCTGACGGGCACTGAAGCTTTCTTT.

The genes are TRBV19 and TRBJ2-1; 7 bases match TRBD2. After removal of 0 bases from V and 6 bases from J, the junction contained 14 bases not matched to a gene. From germline, CDR1 is LNHDA and CDR2 SQIVND (reference sequence). There are 18 residues in the CDR3. The CDR3 protein is CASSIDIIDAGVPNEQFF. The CDR3 DNA reads as TGTGCCAGTAGTATAGACATTATAGACGCGGGAGTACCCAATGAGCAGTTCTTC.

The chain employs TRBV5-4 and TRBJ1-6; perhaps TRBD1 as D (6 bases). The CDR3 consists of 14 residues. Between the trimmed V and J ends, which lost 2 bases and 7 bases, there was a span of 10 bases. The V gene's germline CDR1 is SGHNT and CDR2 YYREEE (reference sequence). The CDR3 loop reads CASSLAGANSPLHF. CDR3 nucleotides: TGTGCCAGCAGCTTAGCGGGGGCGAATTCACCCCTCCACTTT.

The rearrangement links TRBV25-1 to TRBJ1-1; TRBD1 might be the D (5 bases). Germline assignment: CDR1 MGHDK and CDR2 SYGVNS. CDR3 length equals 13 residues. Trimming removed 3 bases from V and 4 bases from J, with 9 bases in between. The CDR3 nucleotides are TGTGCCAGCAGTGATAGGGGTGGCACTGAAGCTTTCTTT. Protein product: CASSDRGGTEAFF. The full variable domain, with the rest looked up from reference TRBV25-1 and TRBJ1-1, is EADIYQTPRYLVIGTGKKITLECSQTMGHDKMYWYQQDPGMELHLIHYSYGVNSTEKGDLSSESTVSRIRTEHFPLTLESARPSHTSQYLCASSDRGGTEAFFGQGTRLTVV.

This sequence joins TRBV30 and TRBJ1-2; D possibly corresponds to TRBD1 (6 bases). Germline-derived CDR1 and CDR2 are GTSNPN and SVGIG (reference sequence). The CDR3 length is 12 residues. Trimming cost V 6 bases and J 4 bases, with 12 bases left between them. CDR3 in DNA: TGTGCCTGTACACAGGGTGGCTATGGCTACACCTTC. As protein: CACTQGGYGYTF.

The J gene is TRBJ2-3, the V gene TRBV5-1; the D gene is possibly TRBD2 (5 bases). The CDR3 is made up of 14 amino acids. Trimming took off 3 bases at V and 3 bases at J, with 11 bases between the two ends. CDR1 is SGHRS, CDR2 YFSETQ, per germline. CDR3 region: CASSSGLKTDTQYF. The CDR3 nucleotides read TGCGCCAGCAGCTCAGGACTTAAAACAGATACGCAGTATTTT.

The rearrangement uses TRBV5-1 and TRBJ1-3, with TRBD1 as a possible D gene (5 bases). The CDR3 consists of 16 residues. Germline CDR1 reads SGHRS; CDR2 reads YFSETQ. Trimming removed 0 bases from V and 1 base from J, with 11 bases in between. The CDR3 region is CASSLVDSSSGNTIYF. Written as DNA, the CDR3 is TGCGCCAGCAGCTTGGTTGACAGCTCATCTGGAAACACCATATATTTT.

As to this clone: A read error may account for a junction end that differs from germline. The rearrangement uses TRBV7-9 and TRBJ1-4; D gene unclear. There are 14 residues in the CDR3. Germline CDR1 reads SEHNR; CDR2 reads FQNEAQ (reference sequence). CDR3 bases: TGTGCCAGCAGTTTAGATTCACTAGTCGTAAAACTGTTTTTT. Translating gives CASSLDSLVVKLFF. Filled out from reference TRBV7-9 and TRBJ1-4, the complete variable domain reads DTGVSQNPRHKITKRGQNVTFRCDPISEHNRLYWYRQTLGQGPEFLTYFQNEAQLEKSRLLSDRFSAERPKGSFSTLEIQRTEQGDSAMYLCASSLDSLVVKLFFGSGTQLSVL.

The V call is TRBV7-9, the J call TRBJ1-1; D is possibly TRBD1 (6 bases). The V gene's germline CDR1 is SEHNR and CDR2 FQNEAQ (reference sequence). The CDR3 sequence is 17 residues long. V was clipped by 1 base and J by 3 bases, with 18 bases between them. CDR3 DNA: TGTGCCAGCAGCTTAGACAGGGAGACTCCGGTGGACACTGAAGCTTTCTTT. Amino acids: CASSLDRETPVDTEAFF.